Below are 13 T cell receptor beta chains sequenced from a single sample in a study of cytomegalovirus exposure and HLA in healthy donors. The PCR had 60 Vbeta and 13 Jbeta primers. Data came from immunoSEQ multiplex PCR; TCRdb stores just in-frame clones and leaves some out. The sample shows about 200,000 clones, 65% to 90% of them seen only once. Sequenced: PBMCs. Source of these receptors: a woman in her forties or fifties in good health and CMV-seronegative.

The chain links TRBV28 to TRBJ2-1; 7 bases are a match to TRBD2. CDR3 size: 13 residues. With V trimmed by 6 bases and J by 6 bases, 5 bases remained unmatched. Per the germline V gene, CDR1 is MDHEN and CDR2 is SYDVKM. CDR3 nucleotide sequence: TGTGCCAGCAGGCCGGGAGGCGGCAATGAGCAGTTCTTC. Translation: CASRPGGGNEQFF.

This rearrangement joins TRBV4-3 to TRBJ2-2; no clear D gene. The V gene's germline CDR1 is LGHNA and CDR2 YSLEER. The CDR3 is 14 amino acids. Trimming cost V 4 bases and J 6 bases, with 12 bases left between them. The chain's CDR3 is CASSPSRYAGELFF. Written as DNA, the CDR3 is TGCGCCAGCAGCCCGTCTAGGTACGCCGGGGAGCTGTTTTTT.

J is TRBJ1-5 and V is TRBV11-2; D call uncertain. Between the trimmed V and J ends, which lost 4 bases and 1 base, there was a span of 14 bases. The CDR3 is made up of 16 amino acids. Germline V gene data show CDR1 as SGHAT and CDR2 as FQNNGV. For the CDR3, the DNA is TGTGCCAGCAGCTCCTCCCGGGGTACGAGCAATCAGCCCCAGCATTTT. It translates to CASSSSRGTSNQPQHF.

This chain uses TRBV6-5 with TRBJ2-3; D not resolved. The V and J ends lost 8 bases and 4 bases respectively, with 13 bases between them. The CDR3 totals 13 residues. From germline, CDR1 is MNHEY and CDR2 SVGAGI. The DNA for the CDR3 is TGTGCCAGCCGCCCCTTGGGCTCAGATACGCAGTATTTT. Encoded protein: CASRPLGSDTQYF.

This rearrangement joins TRBV28 to TRBJ1-2, with 7 bases aligning to TRBD1. Germline trimming cut 7 bases from V and 4 bases from J; bases unmatched to any gene: 15. The CDR3 covers 16 residues. Germline V lookup: CDR1 MDHEN, CDR2 SYDVKM. CDR3 nucleotides: TGTGCCAGCACCACTCGGGGACAGCGGTACTTCTATGGCTACACCTTC. It is translated as CASTTRGQRYFYGYTF.

CDR3 nucleotide sequence: TGTGCCACCACTCCCAGCCTAGCGGGAGTCACGTACCAAGAGACCCAGTACTTC. Its translation: CATTPSLAGVTYQETQYF. V is TRBV15 and J is TRBJ2-5; 10 positions agree with TRBD2. CDR1 and CDR2 from the germline V gene are LNHNV and YYDKDF (reference sequence). Germline trimming cut 7 bases from V and 0 bases from J; bases unmatched to any gene: 14. CDR3 length equals 18 residues.

The chain uses TRBV28 and TRBJ1-3, with D uncertain. The V gene lost 3 bases and the J gene lost 4 bases, with 19 bases spanning the gap. This CDR3 comprises 17 residues. Germline CDR1 MDHEN, CDR2 SYDVKM. The CDR3 nucleotides are TGTGCCAGCAGTTTCAGCTTAGGCGGGGAGTCCGGAAACACCATATATTTT. Amino acid sequence: CASSFSLGGESGNTIYF.

This chain connects TRBV10-3 to TRBJ2-7; 11 nucleotides match TRBD2. This CDR3 has 15 amino acids. Germline CDR1 is ENHRY and CDR2 is SYGVKD. V lost 5 bases to trimming and J lost 2 bases; unmatched junction nucleotides: 5. The CDR3, as DNA: TGTGCCATCAGTCTCGGACTAGCGGGTACCTACGAGCAGTACTTC. It encodes CAISLGLAGTYEQYF.

This CDR3 reads CASQANLNTEAFF. CDR3 DNA: TGTGCCAGTCAGGCAAACCTAAACACTGAAGCTTTCTTT. V gene TRBV7-6 combines with J gene TRBJ1-1; D gene ambiguous. The CDR3 is 13 residues long. The germline V gene has CDR1 SGHVS and CDR2 FNYEAQ. V lost 9 bases to trimming and J lost 2 bases, with 13 bases between them.

In its sample, this clone was seen once. The rearrangement links TRBV27 to TRBJ1-1; TRBD1 matches at 12 bases. The CDR3 contains 19 residues. Germline V gene data show CDR1 as MNHEY and CDR2 as SMNVEV (reference sequence). V shed 7 bases and J 0 bases; nucleotides not matched to a gene: 15. Here the CDR3 DNA reads TGTGCCAGCACCAATATTGGGACAGGGGGCTTCACCATGAACACTGAAGCTTTCTTT. Translated: CASTNIGTGGFTMNTEAFF.

The V call is TRBV9, the J call TRBJ2-7; 11 nucleotides agree with TRBD2. The CDR3 has 18 amino acids. Germline V gene sequence: CDR1 SGDLS, CDR2 YYNGEE. Trimming took 1 base from V and 7 from J; bases not matched to a gene: 16. The CDR3 protein is CASSVRASGRMPEGEQYF. The CDR3, as DNA: TGTGCCAGCAGCGTAAGGGCTAGCGGGAGGATGCCGGAGGGGGAGCAGTACTTC.

The chain has TRBV28 and TRBJ2-7; 7 bases match TRBD2. The CDR3 extends over 15 amino acids. Trimming took 3 bases from V and 1 from J; bases not matched to a gene: 6. Germline V gene data show CDR1 as MDHEN and CDR2 as SYDVKM. CDR3 bases: TGTGCCAGCAGTTTTGGCGGGAGCCGATCCTACGAGCAGTACTTC. Its protein product is CASSFGGSRSYEQYF. The full variable domain, rest sourced from reference TRBV28 and TRBJ2-7, is DVKVTQSSRYLVKRTGEKVFLECVQDMDHENMFWYRQDPGLGLRLIYFSYDVKMKEKGDIPEGYSVSREKKERFSLILESASTNQTSMYLCASSFGGSRSYEQYFGPGTRLTVT.

V usage is TRBV10-3 and J usage is TRBJ1-1; tentative D call: TRBD1 (6 bases). Trimming removed 10 bases at V and 4 bases at J, with 13 bases between. Germline CDR1 and CDR2: ENHRY and SYGVKD. CDR3 size: 12 residues. The chain's CDR3 is CATGQHGTEAFF. The CDR3 nucleotides read TGTGCCACCGGACAGCATGGCACTGAAGCTTTCTTT.